The present T cell receptor beta chain was sequenced within a study of T-cell memory formation after mild COVID-19. Study-level points and caveats: Most CD4+ clones that shrank were in CM and EM, while CD8+ ones turned up in EMRA.

V lost 1 base and J lost 0, with 9 bases in between. The germline CDR1 and CDR2 sequences are DFQATT and SNEGSKA (reference sequence). This CDR3 is built from 15 residues. This clonotype occurred once. Its matching antigen is unknown. Using constant-segment primers, 5'RACE produced TCR alpha and TCR beta cDNA libraries carrying sample barcodes and UMIs. TCRdb independently ran MiXCR on the 5' RACE reads; one entry per CDR3 protein. Of about 350,000 distinct CDR3 sequences in the sample, approximately 13% were seen once. The receptor's source is a man aged 18 to 29 who had mild COVID-19 (a few samples of this study predate the infection). Cell type and time point are not known. The specimen was PBMCs or a T cell subset sorted from them (not recorded which). This chain uses TRBV20-1 with TRBJ1-4; a possible D gene is TRBD1 (5 bases). The CDR3 DNA reads TGCAGTGCTAGAGGCAGGGCTGCAACTAATGAAAAACTGTTTTTT. Translating gives CSARGRAATNEKLFF.